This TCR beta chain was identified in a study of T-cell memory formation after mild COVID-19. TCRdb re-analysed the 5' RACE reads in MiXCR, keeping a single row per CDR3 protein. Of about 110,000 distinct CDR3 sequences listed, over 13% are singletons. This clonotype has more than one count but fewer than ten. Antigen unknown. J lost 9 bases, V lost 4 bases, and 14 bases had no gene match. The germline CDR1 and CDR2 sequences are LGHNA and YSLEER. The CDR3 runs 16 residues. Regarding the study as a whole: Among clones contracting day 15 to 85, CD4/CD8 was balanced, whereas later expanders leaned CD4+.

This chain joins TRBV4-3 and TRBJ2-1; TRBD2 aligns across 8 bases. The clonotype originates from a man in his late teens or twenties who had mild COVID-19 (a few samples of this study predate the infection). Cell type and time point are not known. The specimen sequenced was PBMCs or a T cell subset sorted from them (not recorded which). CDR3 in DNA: TGCGCCAGCAGCCTTCAGGTTCCGGGGGGGCATTCTGAGCAGTTCTTC. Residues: CASSLQVPGGHSEQFF.